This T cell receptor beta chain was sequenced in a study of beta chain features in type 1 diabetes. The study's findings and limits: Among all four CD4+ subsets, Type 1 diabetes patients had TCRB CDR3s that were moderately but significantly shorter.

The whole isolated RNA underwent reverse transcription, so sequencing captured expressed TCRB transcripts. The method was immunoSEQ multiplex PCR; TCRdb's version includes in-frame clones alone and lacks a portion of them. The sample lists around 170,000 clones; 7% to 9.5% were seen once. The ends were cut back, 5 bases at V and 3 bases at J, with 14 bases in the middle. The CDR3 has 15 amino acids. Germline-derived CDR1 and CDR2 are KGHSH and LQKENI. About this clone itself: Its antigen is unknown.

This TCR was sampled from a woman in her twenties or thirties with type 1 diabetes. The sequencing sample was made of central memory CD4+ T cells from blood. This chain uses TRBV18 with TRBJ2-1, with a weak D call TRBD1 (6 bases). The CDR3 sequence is CASSYSETGYNEQFF. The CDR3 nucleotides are TGTGCCAGCTCATACTCGGAGACAGGCTACAATGAGCAGTTCTTC.